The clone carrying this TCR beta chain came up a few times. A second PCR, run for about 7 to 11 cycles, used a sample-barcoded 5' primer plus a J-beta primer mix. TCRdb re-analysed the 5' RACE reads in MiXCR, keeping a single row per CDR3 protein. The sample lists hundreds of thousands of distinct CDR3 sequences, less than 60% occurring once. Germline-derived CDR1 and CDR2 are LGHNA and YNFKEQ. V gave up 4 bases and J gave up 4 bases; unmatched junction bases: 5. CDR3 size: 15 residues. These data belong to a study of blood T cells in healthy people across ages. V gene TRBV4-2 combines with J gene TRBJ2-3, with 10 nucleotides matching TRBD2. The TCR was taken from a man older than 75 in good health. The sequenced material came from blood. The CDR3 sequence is CASSPAGGPADTQYF. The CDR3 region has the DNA TGTGCCAGCAGCCCAGCGGGAGGGCCGGCAGATACGCAGTATTTT.